This T cell receptor beta chain emerged from a study of shared clonotypes between healthy human individuals (TCRdb year 2020). For context, the study as a whole: A couple of women and a few men aged 18 to 49 years were included in the cohort. For each donor, three plates each were used for CD4 naive and CD4 memory, two plates were used for CD8 naive, and one plate was used for CD8 memory. To estimate repertoire size and how much clonotypes are shared between individuals, the study performed deep sequencing of blood TCR repertoires from about five healthy adults. Different laboratories and diverse techniques were used to prepare libraries and sequence TCR repertoires, to increase sequencing depth and limit assay-specific biases. Leukapheresis yielded between about 0.8 and 9.5 billion PBMCs per donor.

Turning to this clone: The clone's antigen remains unknown. Qualities for individual bases were not recorded, and no much larger clone is one base off.

Using the deep immunoSEQ assay, multiplex PCR amplified TCR CDR3 regions from genomic DNA. Extracted genomic DNA from each cell subset was distributed evenly across all wells of several immunoSEQ 96-well plates, and each plate was treated as a replicate. For sorted subsets, 200 to 250 ng of genomic DNA, equivalent to around 29,000 T cell genomes, went into each replicate PCR. The purified libraries were quantified using a Qubit 3.0 fluorometer, sized with a Bioanalyzer 2100, and then quantified again using the KAPA Library Quantification kit. Every immunoSEQ 96-well plate was sequenced on a dedicated single-read 150-cycle Illumina NextSeq 550 flow cell. The authors' analysis ran thus. Because only junctional sequences without quality scores were contained in the immunoSEQ output, filtering matching that applied to full-length reads could not be performed. Sequences were annotated with PyIR, a Python wrapper for IgBLAST v1.9, using IMGT germline references to assign V/J genes and CDR3. Reads were filtered out if the reads had weak V/J assignments (E-value above 1e-6), no CDR3, stop codons, out-of-frame junctions, or ambiguous translated residues. V3J clonotypes were defined by identical inferred V gene, J gene, and CDR3 amino acid sequence. Percentage overlap between repertoires was computed as shared unique clonotypes divided by the size of the smaller repertoire. Three approaches were used to assess repertoire richness: RTK rarefaction, the Chao1 estimator, and Recon v2.1 estimates of unobserved clonotypes. Generation probabilities were computed with OLGA for all TCRbeta clonotypes obtained by the gDNA method from several donors. TCRdb obtained this table from immuneACCESS and retained in-frame rearrangements with V and J assigned. These tables miss some clones; where compared with another copy, unresolved V genes account for less than half of the shortfall, and the remainder is unexplained. That table furnishes V, J and clone size, whereas the DNA furnished D and trimming. Within this sample are about 680,000 clones, with 92% of them counted one time only. The ten largest clones represent approximately 24% of the sample.

Broader findings and caveats from the paper: Larger estimated clonotype richness was generally found for naive subsets than for memory subsets. Rarefaction of sorted-subset datasets indicated incomplete sequencing despite the large sequencing depth. Sampling was restricted to blood, and TCR repertoires in tissue are likely to differ from TCR repertoires in blood. Compared with non-shared clonotypes, the clonotypes found in all four sorted-subset donors had higher generation probabilities. Across a few donors, approximately 5% of naive CD4, approximately 4% of naive CD8, about 2% of memory CD4, and 0.4% to 0.45% of memory CD8 clonotypes were shared. The small number of donors limited the genetic and exposure-history diversity represented. Based on pairwise subsampling, the degree of clonotype sharing among donors was expected to be affected by sequencing depth.

For the CD8 naive samples, CD45RO-negative cells were positively selected for CCR7, yielding a CD45RA+CCR7+ population from which TemRA cells were excluded. The donors were healthy, HIV-negative adults who had no recently reported acute infections or vaccinations. Every donor was a Caucasian adult living in Nashville, Tennessee, USA. Blood was collected by leukapheresis, and PBMCs were isolated by Ficoll-Histopaque density gradient centrifugation and then cryopreserved in liquid nitrogen vapor phase. Purity and quantity of every magnetically sorted T cell population were checked by analytical flow cytometry. Each sorted fraction had its genomic DNA isolated and then quantified by UV absorbance on a Nanodrop 2000c. The clonotype was recovered from a man aged 30 to 45 in good health. What was sequenced was naive CD8+ T cells sorted from blood. The sample's cell subset or site label is to be understood as: CD45RA+CCR7+.

CDR3 protein: CASSKAGSGANVLTF. In nucleotides, the sequence is TGTGCCAGCAGCAAAGCGGGGTCCGGGGCCAACGTCCTGACTTTC. The sequence is built from TRBV21-1 and TRBJ2-6. TRBV21-1 is marked as a pseudogene. The CDR3 spans 15 residues, from the cysteine through the phenylalanine. Just CDR3 DNA is preserved here, 45 bases in frame from base 1.